The 27 T cell receptor beta chains below come from one sample, sequenced in a study of tumor and adjacent non-tumor tissue in lung cancer. RNA was extracted from bulk tissue without any cell sorting. This non-tumor lung sample came from over 3 cm beyond the tumor edge. Three rounds of nested PCR, following a modified ARM-PCR protocol, produced the TCRbeta library. A single record per CDR3 protein comes from TCRdb applying MiXCR to the multiplex PCR reads. The sample lists 75,000 to 90,000 distinct CDR3 sequences; around 82% were seen once. The specimen sequenced was distant non-tumor lung tissue. The source of these receptors is a woman aged 50 to 60 with non-small cell lung cancer.

A single count supports this clonotype. At one end the junction does not follow the germline gene, possibly because of a read error. The V and J genes are TRBV6-1 and TRBJ1-4, with D hard to call. Germline V gene sequence: CDR1 MNHNS, CDR2 SASEGT. This CDR3 spans 17 amino acids. The DNA for the CDR3 is TGTACCAGGAGCGGCCCCGGCCCCGGGCTCGCGAAGGAAATACTGTTTTTT. Amino acid sequence: CTRSGPGPGLAKEILFF.

Notes on this clonotype: The final CDR3 position lacks the conserved phenylalanine or tryptophan, pointing to a likely read error. The chain has TRBV11-2 and TRBJ2-3; a weak D match, TRBD1 (6 bases). V lost 7 bases and J lost 7, with 21 bases in between. CDR1 SGHAT and CDR2 FQNNGV come from the germline V gene. The CDR3 extends over 15 amino acids. CDR3 protein: CASTLGPPGDHTQYL. The CDR3 coding sequence is TGTGCCAGCACTTTAGGACCCCCAGGGGACCATACGCAGTATCTT.

This clonotype was detected only once. Compared with germline, one end of the junction differs, possibly owing to a read error. DNA for the CDR3: TGTGCCGGCAGTGGGTTTGCAGGGGGCGGAATAGATACGCAGTATTTT. This encodes CAGSGFAGGGIDTQYF. The V and J genes are TRBV6-1 and TRBJ2-3, with 8 positions matching TRBD1. CDR3 length equals 16 residues. Germline values: CDR1 MNHNS, CDR2 SASEGT.

Only one count was recorded for this clonotype. At one boundary the junction diverges from the germline segment, which might be a read error. The chain carries TRBV6-2 or TRBV6-3 and TRBJ2-1; D gene uncertain. The CDR3 extends over 13 amino acids. CDR1 and CDR2 from the germline V gene are MNHEY and SVGEGT. The CDR3 nucleotides read TGTGCCGGCAGTTTGGCACCTTACAATGAGCAGTTCTTC. This gives the protein CAGSLAPYNEQFF.

This clonotype is labeled medium-sized. This chain connects TRBV10-1 to TRBJ2-1; unclear D gene. V was cut by 4 bases and J by 10 bases, with 14 bases left in between. The CDR3 runs to 13 residues. CDR1 is WNHNN, CDR2 SYGVQD, per germline (reference sequence). Written as DNA, the CDR3 is TGCGCCAGCAGTGCGACCCCTTCATGGGAGCAGTTCTTC. It codes for CASSATPSWEQFF.

In its sample, this clonotype was seen many times. This chain uses TRBV5-6 with TRBJ2-7; 9 bases fit TRBD2. Trimming took 0 bases from V and 2 from J; bases not matched to a gene: 3. The CDR3 sequence is 15 residues long. Germline CDR1 SGHDT, CDR2 YYEEEE. The CDR3: CASSLGPSGTYEQYF. In nucleotides, the CDR3 is TGTGCCAGCAGCTTGGGCCCTAGCGGGACCTACGAGCAGTACTTC.

Note on this clonotype: The CDR3 does not end in the conserved phenylalanine or tryptophan, so this is likely a read error. This chain joins TRBV12-3 or TRBV12-4 and TRBJ2-7; D might be TRBD1 or TRBD2, each matching 6 bases. The CDR3 runs 15 residues. This CDR3 is CDSSSRQEGSYDQYS. The CDR3 nucleotides read TGTGACAGCAGTTCCCGACAGGAGGGGTCCTACGATCAGTACTCC.

This clonotype was seen only once. Its ends do not fully match the called genes, so a read error is possible. This rearrangement joins TRBV6-1 to TRBJ1-5; no clear D. Germline V gene sequence: CDR1 MNHNS, CDR2 SASEGT. CDR3 length equals 13 residues. The CDR3 spells CASRGPPLQSQHF. For the CDR3, the DNA is TGTGCCAGCAGAGGGCCCCCGCTTCAGTCCCAGCATTTT.

This clonotype has at least ten counts. The chain joins TRBV28 to TRBJ2-3; D remains ambiguous. Germline loops: CDR1 MDHEN, CDR2 SYDVKM. The CDR3 totals 15 residues. Trimming took 1 base from V and 1 from J, leaving 9 bases between them. The CDR3 DNA sequence: TGTGCCAGCAGTTTATCCTGGTCGGGCACAGATACGCAGTATTTT. Amino acids: CASSLSWSGTDTQYF.

This clonotype was detected once. A clone one base away is much larger, so this may be a read error. This chain joins TRBV20-1 and TRBJ2-5; D gene uncertain. The germline CDR1 and CDR2 sequences are DFQATT and SNEGSKA (reference sequence). The CDR3 extends over 12 amino acids. V was pared by 1 base and J by 12 bases, with 15 bases between. Here the CDR3 reads CSARAAPPPKYF. The DNA for the CDR3 is TGCAGTGCTAGAGCGGCCCCGCCGCCCAAGTACTTC.

V usage is TRBV6-5 and J usage is TRBJ2-7; 7 nucleotides match TRBD2. The CDR3 has 14 residues. Trimming removed 6 bases from V and 5 bases from J; junction bases left unmatched: 10. Germline CDR1 MNHEY, CDR2 SVGAGI. This CDR3 reads CASRYPPGRNEQYF. The CDR3 region has the DNA TGTGCCAGCAGATACCCTCCCGGGAGGAACGAGCAGTACTTC.

About this clonotype itself: At one boundary the junction diverges from the germline segment, which might be a read error. The chain has TRBV29-1 and TRBJ1-1; 12 bases are shared with TRBD1. Germline CDR1 reads SQVTM; CDR2 reads ANQGSEA. The CDR3 has 14 residues. CDR3: CSVSGQGAPTGAFF. The DNA for the CDR3 is TGCAGTGTCTCGGGACAGGGGGCCCCCACTGGAGCTTTCTTT.

In regard to this clonotype: Germline is not matched at one junction end, which may reflect a read error. The chain uses TRBV11-2 and TRBJ1-3, with D unclear. Looked up from germline, CDR1 is SGHAT and CDR2 is FQNNGV. The CDR3 is 15 residues long. CDR3 DNA: TGCGCCAGCAGCGCAGGCACGAACTCTGGAGACACCATATATTTT. This encodes CASSAGTNSGDTIYF.

A word on this clonotype: This sequence may be a read error, since a much larger clone differs from it by one base. The chain uses TRBV6-4 and TRBJ2-7; possible D gene TRBD2, 7 bases. The germline CDR1 and CDR2 sequences are MRHNA and SNTAGT. The CDR3 totals 23 residues. The ends were cut back, 7 bases at V and 3 bases at J, with 43 bases in the middle. CDR3 protein: CASIPPQGGGRTRKGLSDYEQYF. CDR3 sequence (DNA): TGTGCCAGCATACCCCCGCAAGGGGGGGGTCGGACGCGGAAGGGGTTGTCAGACTACGAGCAGTACTTC.

Comments on this clonotype: A much larger clone is a single base away; this may be a read error. The rearrangement uses TRBV7-2 and TRBJ2-7; TRBD1 aligns across 10 bases. With 5 bases clipped from V and 2 bases from J, the junction kept 3 bases outside the gene matches. This CDR3 region has 14 residues. Germline V gives CDR1 SGHTA, CDR2 FQGNSA. CDR3 nucleotide sequence: TGTACCAGCAGCCTCGGGACAGGGGCCTACGAGCAGTACTTC. Amino acid sequence: CTSSLGTGAYEQYF. Based on the CDR3 plus reference TRBV7-2 and TRBJ2-7, the full variable domain is GAGVSQSPSNKVTEKGKDVELRCDPISGHTALYWYRQSLGQGLEFLIYFQGNSAPDKSGLPSDRFSAERTGGSVSTLTIQRTQQEDSAVYLCTSSLGTGAYEQYFGPGTRLTVT.

The table lists this clonotype with many counts. This chain links TRBV30 with TRBJ2-1; D not certain. The germline V gene encodes CDR1 GTSNPN and CDR2 SVGIG (reference sequence). There are 13 residues in the CDR3. Deletions cut 1 base from V and 8 bases from J, with 12 bases between. The CDR3: CAWSALGVHEQFF. As DNA, the CDR3 is TGTGCCTGGAGTGCCTTAGGCGTCCATGAGCAGTTCTTC. The full variable domain, with the rest looked up from reference TRBV30 and TRBJ2-1, is SQTIHQWPATLVQPVGSPLSLECTVEGTSNPNLYWYRQAAGRGLQLLFYSVGIGQISSEVPQNLSASRPQDRQFILSSKKLLLSDSGFYLCAWSALGVHEQFFGPGTRLTVL.

The chain recombines TRBV20-1 with TRBJ2-1; unclear D gene. Trimming removed 3 bases at V and 7 bases at J, with 16 bases between. Germline V lookup: CDR1 DFQATT, CDR2 SNEGSKA (reference sequence). The CDR3 has 14 residues. The CDR3 DNA follows: TGCAGTGCTAGGAGAGTAGTGGCGTCGAATGAGCAGTTCTTC. Translation: CSARRVVASNEQFF.

The chain couples TRBV5-1 to TRBJ1-2; D might be TRBD1 (6 bases). Germline-derived CDR1 and CDR2 are SGHRS and YFSETQ. The CDR3 spans 14 residues. Trimming cost V 5 bases and J 8 bases, with 19 bases left between them. DNA of the CDR3: TGCGCCAGCAGGGGTGGTTCGGGGGCGCTCGGCTACACCTTC. Its translation: CASRGGSGALGYTF.

On this clonotype: This CDR3 fails to terminate in the conserved phenylalanine or tryptophan, so it likely reflects a read error. The rearrangement joins TRBV4-2 to TRBJ2-6; D uncertain. CDR1 and CDR2 from the germline V gene are LGHNA and YNFKEQ. The CDR3 spans 15 residues. Trimming removed 4 bases from V and 0 bases from J, with 7 bases in between. The CDR3: CASSLSHSGANVLTL. CDR3 coding DNA: TGTGCCAGCAGCCTCAGTCACTCTGGGGCCAACGTCCTGACTTTG.

About this clonotype: One end of the junction varies from germline; a read error may be responsible. V and J are TRBV6-1 and TRBJ2-3, with unresolved D. CDR1 is MNHNS and CDR2 is SASEGT in the germline V gene. This CDR3 has 13 residues. The CDR3 DNA reads as TGTGTCAGCGATCTAGGGAACACAGATACGCAGTATTTT. Amino acids: CVSDLGNTDTQYF.

The V gene is TRBV5-5, the J gene TRBJ1-5; D not certain. The assigned J gene may be wrong: the sequence end matches TRBJ2-3 better. The germline CDR1 and CDR2 sequences are SGHKS and YYEKEE (reference sequence). The length of the CDR3 is 15 residues. The CDR3 loop is CASSVSPHWNQPQYF. The CDR3 nucleotides are TGTGCCAGCAGCGTTAGCCCGCACTGGAATCAGCCCCAGTATTTT.

The CDR3 DNA sequence: TGCGCCAGCAGCAAGACCCTAACGGGAAGTGGCGAACAGTACTTC. Translating gives CASSKTLTGSGEQYF. The V and J genes are TRBV4-1 and TRBJ2-7, with D perhaps matching TRBD2 (5 bases). Germline CDR1 and CDR2: MGHRA and YSYEKL. V dropped 5 bases and J dropped 10 bases, with 24 bases sitting between them. CDR3 size: 15 residues.

The chain carries TRBV10-3 and TRBJ2-2, with 8 bases that match TRBD1. V was clipped by 5 bases and J by 3 bases; unmatched bases: 17. This CDR3 contains 19 residues. In germline, CDR1 is ENHRY, CDR2 SYGVKD. CDR3 loop: CAISSQDRDRGWDTGELFF. The CDR3 DNA follows: TGTGCCATCAGTTCCCAGGACCGAGACAGGGGATGGGACACCGGGGAGCTGTTTTTT.

On this clonotype: One end of the junction varies from germline; a read error may be responsible. The chain has TRBV30 and TRBJ2-6; TRBD2 matches 7 bases. This CDR3 contains 17 residues. Germline CDR1 and CDR2: GTSNPN and SVGIG (reference sequence). In DNA, the CDR3 is TGTGCCTTGAGTGCTGGCGGGAGTAGCTCTGGGGCCAACGTCCTGACTTTC. Protein: CALSAGGSSSGANVLTF.

V usage is TRBV29-1 and J usage is TRBJ2-5; a weak D match, TRBD2 (6 bases). V dropped 4 bases and J dropped 1 base, with 7 bases sitting between them. CDR1 is SQVTM, CDR2 ANQGSEA, per germline. This CDR3 has 12 amino acids. The CDR3 here is CSVVGGQETQYF. The CDR3 nucleotides are TGCAGCGTTGTGGGGGGCCAAGAGACCCAGTACTTC.

The chain links TRBV29-1 to TRBJ1-1; D possibly corresponds to TRBD1 (5 bases). CDR3 length: 14 amino acids. Germline loops: CDR1 SQVTM, CDR2 ANQGSEA. V lost 7 bases to trimming and J lost 3 bases, with 18 bases between them. The CDR3 coding sequence is TGCAGCGCTGGGGCAGTTTTAGTGCACACTGAAGCTTTCTTT. The encoded protein is CSAGAVLVHTEAFF.

A remark on this clonotype: Without the conserved terminal phenylalanine or tryptophan, this CDR3 likely stems from a read error. This sequence joins TRBV11-2 and TRBJ2-7; the match to TRBD2 covers 14 bases. CDR1 is SGHAT and CDR2 is FQNNGV in the germline V gene. The CDR3 sequence is 17 residues long. After removal of 9 bases from V and 7 bases from J, the junction contained 17 bases not matched to a gene. Here the CDR3 reads CASSPRTSGRTLWEQYS. Written as DNA, the CDR3 is TGTGCCAGTAGCCCCCGGACTAGCGGGAGGACATTGTGGGAGCAGTACTCC.